Listed here is a single TCR beta chain. This sample was included in a study of early T cells in non-severe SARS-CoV-2 infection. TCRdb passed the 5' RACE reads through MiXCR, listing each CDR3 protein once. The data show more than 50,000 distinct CDR3 sequences, roughly 12% seen once. Trimming removed 3 bases at V and 7 bases at J, with 13 bases between. The CDR3 spans 15 residues. Per germline, CDR1 ENHRY and CDR2 SYGVKD. This chain joins TRBV10-3 and TRBJ1-6; D is unclear. The sample was whole blood, taken at baseline. The source of this sequence is an adult who was a healthcare worker with PCR-confirmed SARS-CoV-2 infection or an uninfected control (not recorded which). The DNA of the CDR3 is TGTGCCATCAGTGACGGGTTTGGTCGGAATTCACCCCTCCACTTT. Translating gives CAISDGFGRNSPLHF.